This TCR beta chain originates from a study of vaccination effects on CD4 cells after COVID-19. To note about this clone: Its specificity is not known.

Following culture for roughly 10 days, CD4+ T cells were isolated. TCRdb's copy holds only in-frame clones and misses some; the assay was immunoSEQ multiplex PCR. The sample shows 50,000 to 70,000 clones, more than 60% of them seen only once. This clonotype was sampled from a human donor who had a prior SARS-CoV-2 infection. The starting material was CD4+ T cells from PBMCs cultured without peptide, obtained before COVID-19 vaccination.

CDR3 bases: TGTGCCACCGCTCTCCCTGGGGCCAACGTCCTGACTTTC. Translating it yields CATALPGANVLTF. The chain recombines TRBV15 with TRBJ2-6, with D unresolved. The length of the CDR3 is 13 residues. Germline CDR1 and CDR2: LNHNV and YYDKDF (reference sequence). V lost 8 bases, J lost 2 bases, and 7 bases lay in between.